Following are 8 T cell receptor beta chains from one sample sequenced in a study of cytomegalovirus exposure and HLA in healthy donors. The method was immunoSEQ multiplex PCR; TCRdb's version includes in-frame clones alone and lacks a portion of them. The sample includes 65,000 to 90,000 clones, roughly 96% seen only once; the top ten take approximately 3.4%. Specimen: PBMCs. These receptors all come from a man aged 18 to 29 in good health and CMV-seronegative.

This chain connects TRBV19 to TRBJ2-7; 9 nucleotides line up with TRBD1. Germline assignment: CDR1 LNHDA and CDR2 SQIVND (reference sequence). V lost 5 bases, J lost 4 bases, and 6 bases stayed unmatched. This CDR3 region has 14 residues. CDR3: CASSPGTGPYEQYF. The CDR3 DNA reads as TGTGCCAGTAGTCCCGGGACAGGGCCTTACGAGCAGTACTTC.

The sample holds one count of this clone. The V call is TRBV7-9, the J call TRBJ2-7, with TRBD1 identical over 10 bases. V gave up 0 bases and J gave up 7 bases; unmatched junction bases: 12. The length of the CDR3 is 17 residues. The germline CDR1 and CDR2 sequences are SEHNR and FQNEAQ (reference sequence). For the CDR3, the DNA is TGTGCCAGCAGCTTAGCCCCGGCGGGGGACAGGGGTGGAGAGCAGTACTTC. This gives the protein CASSLAPAGDRGGEQYF.

The CDR3 protein is CASSVDPGGSGYTF. For the CDR3, the DNA is TGTGCCAGCAGCGTAGACCCAGGGGGCTCTGGCTACACCTTC. The chain couples TRBV9 to TRBJ1-2, with 8 bases lining up with TRBD1. Per the germline V gene, CDR1 is SGDLS and CDR2 is YYNGEE. The CDR3 has 14 residues. V was clipped by 0 bases and J by 7 bases; unmatched bases: 5.

The chain uses TRBV18 and TRBJ1-6, with a tentative D call TRBD1 (5 bases). V dropped 2 bases and J dropped 8 bases, with 10 bases sitting between them. There are 14 residues in the CDR3. The germline V gene has CDR1 KGHSH and CDR2 LQKENI. As DNA, the CDR3 is TGTGCCAGCTCACCATCAGGGAGGGATTCACCCCTCCACTTT. Amino acids: CASSPSGRDSPLHF. The variable domain in full, with the rest retrieved from reference TRBV18 and TRBJ1-6, is NAGVMQNPRHLVRRRGQEARLRCSPMKGHSHVYWYRQLPEEGLKFMVYLQKENIIDESGMPKERFSAEFPKEGPSILRIQQVVRGDSAAYFCASSPSGRDSPLHFGNGTRLTVT.

The J gene is TRBJ2-5, the V gene TRBV2; maybe TRBD2 (5 bases). The CDR3 totals 13 residues. V was clipped by 4 bases and J by 2 bases, with 8 bases between them. Germline CDR1 SNHLY, CDR2 FYNNEI. Written as DNA, the CDR3 is TGTGCCAGCAGTGGGACTCCTCAAGAGACCCAGTACTTC. Its translation is CASSGTPQETQYF.

This sequence joins TRBV2 and TRBJ1-2; 9 nucleotides line up with TRBD1. Germline-derived CDR1 and CDR2 are SNHLY and FYNNEI. CDR3 length: 15 amino acids. V trimming: 5 bases; J trimming: 4 bases; junction bases outside the gene matches: 8. The CDR3 DNA follows: TGTGCCAGCAGTTACCGGGACAGGGAGTTCTATGGCTACACCTTC. Translation gives CASSYRDREFYGYTF.

This clone was seen a few times. The rearrangement links TRBV28 to TRBJ2-3; 10 bases match TRBD2. This CDR3 comprises 17 residues. Per the germline V gene, CDR1 is MDHEN and CDR2 is SYDVKM. Trimming took 5 bases from V and 2 from J; bases not matched to a gene: 10. The CDR3 coding sequence is TGTGCCAGCAGTCCACCGGGACTAGCGTCAGTCACAGATACGCAGTATTTT. Encoded protein: CASSPPGLASVTDTQYF.

The chain is built from TRBV5-5 and TRBJ2-7, with 10 bases aligning to TRBD1. With V trimmed by 4 bases and J by 2 bases, 9 bases remained unmatched. Germline V gene sequence: CDR1 SGHKS, CDR2 YYEKEE (reference sequence). The CDR3 spans 16 residues. CDR3 coding DNA: TGTGCCAGCAGCCATGAGGGGGGGACAGGGGCCTACGAGCAGTACTTC. Its protein is CASSHEGGTGAYEQYF.